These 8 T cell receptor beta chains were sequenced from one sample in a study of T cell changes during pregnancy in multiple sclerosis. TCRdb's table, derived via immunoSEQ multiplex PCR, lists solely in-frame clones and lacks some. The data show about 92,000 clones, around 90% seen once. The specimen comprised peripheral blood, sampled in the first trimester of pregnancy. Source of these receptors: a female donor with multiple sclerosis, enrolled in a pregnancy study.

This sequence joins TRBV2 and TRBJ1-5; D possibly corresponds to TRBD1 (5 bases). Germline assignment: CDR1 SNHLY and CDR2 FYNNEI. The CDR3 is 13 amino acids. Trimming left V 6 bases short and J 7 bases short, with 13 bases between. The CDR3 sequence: CASRGRGGQPQHF. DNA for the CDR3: TGTGCCAGCAGGGGAAGGGGAGGCCAGCCCCAGCATTTT. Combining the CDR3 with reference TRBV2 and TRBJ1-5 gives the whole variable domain EPEVTQTPSHQVTQMGQEVILRCVPISNHLYFYWYRQILGQKVEFLVSFYNNEISEKSEIFDDQFSVERPDGSNFTLKIRSTKLEDSAMYFCASRGRGGQPQHFGDGTRLSIL.

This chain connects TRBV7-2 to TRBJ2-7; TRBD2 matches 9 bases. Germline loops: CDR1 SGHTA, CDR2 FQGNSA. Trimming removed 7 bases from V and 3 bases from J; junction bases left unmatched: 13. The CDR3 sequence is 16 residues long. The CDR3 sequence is CASTRVAGGRNYEQYF. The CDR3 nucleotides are TGTGCCAGCACCAGGGTGGCGGGAGGGAGGAACTACGAGCAGTACTTC.

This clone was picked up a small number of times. In nucleotides, the CDR3 is TGCAGCGCTGGGAGTCGGACAGGGGAAGCTTTCTTT. It is translated as CSAGSRTGEAFF. V usage is TRBV29-1 and J usage is TRBJ1-1, with TRBD1 identical over 8 bases. The CDR3 loop spans 12 amino acids. V shed 7 bases, J shed 8 bases, and the junction held 9 bases outside the gene matches. Looked up from germline, CDR1 is SQVTM and CDR2 is ANQGSEA. Looking up the rest from reference TRBV29-1 and TRBJ1-1 gives the full variable domain: SAVISQKPSRDICQRGTSLTIQCQVDSQVTMMFWYRQQPGQSLTLIATANQGSEATYESGFVIDKFPISRPNLTFSTLTVSNMSPEDSSIYLCSAGSRTGEAFFGQGTRLTVV.

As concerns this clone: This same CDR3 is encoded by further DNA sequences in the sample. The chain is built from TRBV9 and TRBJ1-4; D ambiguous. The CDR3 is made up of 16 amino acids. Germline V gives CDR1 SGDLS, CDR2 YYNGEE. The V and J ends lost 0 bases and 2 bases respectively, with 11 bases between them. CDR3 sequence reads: CASSVGGGATNEKLFF. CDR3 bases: TGTGCCAGCAGCGTAGGGGGAGGCGCGACTAATGAAAAACTGTTTTTT. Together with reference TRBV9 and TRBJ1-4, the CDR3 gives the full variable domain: DSGVTQTPKHLITATGQRVTLRCSPRSGDLSVYWYQQSLDQGLQFLIQYYNGEERAKGNILERFSAQQFPDLHSELNLSSLELGDSALYFCASSVGGGATNEKLFFGSGTQLSVL.

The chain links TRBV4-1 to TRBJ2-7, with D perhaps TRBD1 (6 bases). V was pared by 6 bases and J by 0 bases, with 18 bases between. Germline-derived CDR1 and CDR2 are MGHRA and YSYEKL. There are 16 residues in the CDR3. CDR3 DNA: TGCGCCAGCAGTCGCCACCAGGGGCCCCTCTCCTACGAGCAGTACTTC. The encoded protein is CASSRHQGPLSYEQYF.

The CDR3 reads CASRGGGSYEQYF. As DNA, the CDR3 is TGTGCCAGCCGAGGGGGGGGTAGCTACGAGCAGTACTTC. This chain uses TRBV18 with TRBJ2-7, with D perhaps matching TRBD2 (7 bases). Per germline, CDR1 KGHSH and CDR2 LQKENI. This CDR3 contains 13 residues. V lost 8 bases, J lost 3 bases, and 14 bases lay in between. The entire variable domain, with the rest obtained from reference TRBV18 and TRBJ2-7, is as follows: NAGVMQNPRHLVRRRGQEARLRCSPMKGHSHVYWYRQLPEEGLKFMVYLQKENIIDESGMPKERFSAEFPKEGPSILRIQQVVRGDSAAYFCASRGGGSYEQYFGPGTRLTVT.

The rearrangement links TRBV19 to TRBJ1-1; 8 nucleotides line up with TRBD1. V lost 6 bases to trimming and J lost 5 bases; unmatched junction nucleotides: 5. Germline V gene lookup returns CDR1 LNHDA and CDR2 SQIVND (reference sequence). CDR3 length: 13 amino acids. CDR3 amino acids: CASSRNRGTEAFF. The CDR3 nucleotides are TGTGCCAGTAGCCGAAACAGGGGGACTGAAGCTTTCTTT.

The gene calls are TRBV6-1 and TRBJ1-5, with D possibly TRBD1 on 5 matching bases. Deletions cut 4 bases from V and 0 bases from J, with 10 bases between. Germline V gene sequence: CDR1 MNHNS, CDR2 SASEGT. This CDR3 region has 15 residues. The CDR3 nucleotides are TGTGCCAGCAGTGTATCCAGGGATAGCAATCAGCCCCAGCATTTT. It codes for CASSVSRDSNQPQHF.